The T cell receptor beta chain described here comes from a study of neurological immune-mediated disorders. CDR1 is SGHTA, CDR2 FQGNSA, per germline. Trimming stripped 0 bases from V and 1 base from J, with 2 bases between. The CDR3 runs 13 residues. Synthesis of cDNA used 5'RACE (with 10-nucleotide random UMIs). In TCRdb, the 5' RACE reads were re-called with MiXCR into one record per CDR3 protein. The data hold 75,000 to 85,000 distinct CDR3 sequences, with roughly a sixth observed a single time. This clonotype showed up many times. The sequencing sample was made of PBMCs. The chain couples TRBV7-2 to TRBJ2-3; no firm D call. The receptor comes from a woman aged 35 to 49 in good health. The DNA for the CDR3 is TGTGCCAGCAGCTTAGCCCGCACAGATACGCAGTATTTT. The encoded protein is CASSLARTDTQYF. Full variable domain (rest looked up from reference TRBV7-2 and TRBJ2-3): GAGVSQSPSNKVTEKGKDVELRCDPISGHTALYWYRQSLGQGLEFLIYFQGNSAPDKSGLPSDRFSAERTGGSVSTLTIQRTQQEDSAVYLCASSLARTDTQYFGPGTRLTVL.